This T cell receptor beta chain derives from a study of STAT3 mutations in large granular lymphocyte leukemia. Across the study: More than half of T-LGLL patients received immunosuppressive therapy.

Generated by immunoSEQ multiplex PCR, the TCRdb table keeps only in-frame clones and is missing some. The sample shows approximately 27,000 clones, around three quarters of them seen only once. Findings of the study overall: Every T-cell large granular lymphocyte leukemia patient had at least one immunodominant TCR beta clonotype. Suggested: STAT3 mutation was not the ancestral event for these clonal expansions. All newly emerging clones after therapy were STAT3 wild type. In some patients, a small highly pathogenic clone possibly went undetected.

Regarding this clone: The antigen is not known.

The V segment lost 4 bases and the J segment 4 bases; nucleotides outside the gene matches: 5. This CDR3 region has 15 residues. Germline CDR1 and CDR2: SQVTM and ANQGSEA. Sequencing used peripheral blood mononuclear cells. The clonotype was recovered from a woman between 50 and 59 years old with T-cell large granular lymphocyte leukemia. Some clones in this sample may be carry-over from other donors' samples. The J gene is TRBJ2-3, the V gene TRBV29-1; 13 bases align to TRBD2. The CDR3 loop is CSVVLAGGPADTQYF. The CDR3 region has the DNA TGCAGCGTTGTACTAGCGGGAGGGCCCGCAGATACGCAGTATTTT.